These 13 T cell receptor beta chains originate from one sample sequenced in a study of blood T cell repertoires in COVID-19. TCRdb's copy holds only in-frame clones and misses some; the assay was immunoSEQ multiplex PCR. The sample yields over 75,000 clones, 89% seen once. The sequenced sample consisted of peripheral blood. Source of these receptors: a woman of 80 years or more with active COVID-19.

The V and J genes are TRBV18 and TRBJ2-7; D gene uncertain. The V gene's germline CDR1 is KGHSH and CDR2 LQKENI. Trimming stripped 1 base from V and 2 bases from J, with 12 bases between. The CDR3 loop spans 15 amino acids. In DNA form, the CDR3 reads TGTGCCAGCTCACCACGATCGAGCCTGCCCTACGAGCAGTACTTC. It specifies CASSPRSSLPYEQYF. The full variable domain, in which reference TRBV18 and TRBJ2-7 provide the parts outside the CDR3, is NAGVMQNPRHLVRRRGQEARLRCSPMKGHSHVYWYRQLPEEGLKFMVYLQKENIIDESGMPKERFSAEFPKEGPSILRIQQVVRGDSAAYFCASSPRSSLPYEQYFGPGTRLTVT.

The sample holds a few counts of this clone. Here the CDR3 DNA reads TGTGCCAGCAGCCCGCATCTGGGACAGGGGGAAAAGACTGAAGCTTTCTTT. This sequence encodes CASSPHLGQGEKTEAFF. V and J are TRBV21-1 and TRBJ1-1; the DNA was not compared with TRBD1, the D call given in the table. TRBV21-1 is a pseudogene locus. The CDR3 sequence is 17 residues long.

The chain has TRBV4-2 and TRBJ2-3, with 16 bases lining up with TRBD2. Germline values: CDR1 LGHNA, CDR2 YNFKEQ. This CDR3 is 19 amino acids long. V lost 0 bases, J lost 4 bases, and 7 bases stayed unmatched. Here the CDR3 reads CASSQDGTSGRARADTQYF. The CDR3 nucleotides read TGTGCCAGCAGCCAAGATGGGACTAGCGGGAGGGCCAGGGCAGATACGCAGTATTTT.

V is TRBV10-3 and J is TRBJ2-2; 10 bases agree with TRBD1. Germline values: CDR1 ENHRY, CDR2 SYGVKD. The CDR3 spans 14 residues. V shed 8 bases and J 5 bases; nucleotides not matched to a gene: 5. The CDR3 nucleotides are TGTGCCATCGAGGGGACAGGGGAAACCGGGGAGCTGTTTTTT. It encodes CAIEGTGETGELFF.

The rearrangement uses TRBV21-1 and TRBJ2-7; the table's D gene call, TRBD2, was not cross checked with the DNA. TRBV21-1 is flagged as a pseudogene. There are 14 residues in the CDR3. The DNA for the CDR3 is TGTGCCAGCAGCAAACTGGGACCCGGGGGAGAGCAGTACTTC. This codes for CASSKLGPGGEQYF.

The chain has TRBV3-1 (or the pseudogene TRBV3-2) and TRBJ2-3; D possibly corresponds to TRBD1 (6 bases). Trimming pared 5 bases from V and 4 bases from J, leaving 13 bases between. This CDR3 comprises 14 residues. CDR1 is LGHDT, CDR2 YNNKEL, per germline (reference sequence). The CDR3, as DNA: TGTGCCAGCAGCAGACAGGATATTCCAGATACGCAGTATTTT. Its translation: CASSRQDIPDTQYF.

The chain's CDR3 is CASTGTDYGYTF. The CDR3 DNA reads TGTGCCAGCACCGGCACAGATTATGGCTACACCTTC. V and J are TRBV3-1 (or the pseudogene TRBV3-2) and TRBJ1-2, with D hard to call. V was trimmed by 7 bases and J by 5 bases, leaving 11 bases between them. The CDR3 is 12 residues long. From germline, CDR1 is LGHDT and CDR2 YNNKEL (reference sequence).

The rearrangement joins TRBV4-1 to TRBJ1-6, with TRBD1 matching over 10 bases. J gave up 6 bases and V 7 bases, and 3 bases lay outside the gene matches. The CDR3 has 14 amino acids. The germline CDR1 and CDR2 sequences are MGHRA and YSYEKL. The CDR3 nucleotides are TGCGCCAGCAAGGGACAGGGGCTTAATTCACCCCTCCACTTT. Translating gives CASKGQGLNSPLHF.

The chain couples TRBV30 to TRBJ2-1; 9 bases line up with TRBD2. This CDR3 has 15 residues. V was clipped by 4 bases and J by 8 bases; unmatched bases: 12. Germline CDR1 is GTSNPN and CDR2 is SVGIG (reference sequence). CDR3 nucleotide sequence: TGTGCCTGGACCCGAGGAGCGGGAGGATGGCATGAGCAGTTCTTC. Residues: CAWTRGAGGWHEQFF.

This clone showed up just once. V gene TRBV2 combines with J gene TRBJ2-3; D call uncertain. This CDR3 has 13 residues. Trimming took off 4 bases at V and 1 base at J, with 6 bases between the two ends. The germline V gene encodes CDR1 SNHLY and CDR2 FYNNEI. CDR3 DNA: TGTGCCAGCAGTGCTGAGGGCACAGATACGCAGTATTTT. Amino acid sequence: CASSAEGTDTQYF.

This clone was observed once. This chain links TRBV5-1 with TRBJ2-5, with TRBD1 matching over 7 bases. Germline V gene lookup returns CDR1 SGHRS and CDR2 YFSETQ. V dropped 0 bases and J dropped 3; count of bases not matched to a gene: 5. The CDR3 runs 15 residues. This CDR3 reads CASSLGPGTEETQYF. DNA for the CDR3: TGCGCCAGCAGCTTGGGACCCGGGACAGAAGAGACCCAGTACTTC.

Only a few counts were recorded for this clone. The CDR3 sequence: CASSFSLGVSPLHF. The CDR3 DNA is TGCGCCAGCAGCTTTTCTCTCGGGGTTTCACCCCTCCACTTT. The rearrangement joins TRBV5-1 to TRBJ1-6; D call uncertain. Germline CDR1 SGHRS, CDR2 YFSETQ. The CDR3 is 14 residues long. V was pared by 2 bases and J by 9 bases, with 12 bases between.

The chain recombines TRBV7-9 with TRBJ2-7; D is unclear. The CDR3 extends over 13 amino acids. CDR1 and CDR2 (germline): SEHNR, FQNEAQ (reference sequence). V lost 6 bases and J lost 5, with 14 bases in between. DNA of the CDR3: TGTGCCAGCAGAATCTATCCTGAAAACGAGCAGTACTTC. Translating it yields CASRIYPENEQYF. Based on the CDR3 plus reference TRBV7-9 and TRBJ2-7, the full variable domain is DTGVSQNPRHKITKRGQNVTFRCDPISEHNRLYWYRQTLGQGPEFLTYFQNEAQLEKSRLLSDRFSAERPKGSFSTLEIQRTEQGDSAMYLCASRIYPENEQYFGPGTRLTVT.